This TCR beta chain was profiled in a study of T cells in Graves' hyperthyroidism and ophthalmopathy. Study summary: Peripheral blood was collected at initial diagnosis, before any treatment.

The CDR3 is 14 residues long. CDR1 is ENHRY and CDR2 is SYGVKD in the germline V gene. The V end was cut by 0 bases, the J end by 3 bases, with 9 bases between. Regarding the study as a whole: In the blood, most expanded thyroid clonotypes above 0.001 appeared as well.

In this sample, this clonotype turned up many times. The antigen is unknown. Graves' hyperthyroidism showing no ophthalmopathy progression within 18 months was considered stable. It was RNA transcripts that yielded the amplified TCR beta CDR3 regions. The TCR CDR3 first-round RT-PCR relied on the HTBI primer set. TCRdb reprocessed the multiplex PCR reads with MiXCR, giving one entry per CDR3 protein. The sample yields around 500,000 distinct CDR3 sequences, roughly 14% seen once. This TCR came from a woman under 30 with Graves' hyperthyroidism. The chain recombines TRBV10-3 with TRBJ2-7; no reliable D call. Input material: blood. The CDR3 region is CAISESRHHYEQYV. The CDR3 coding sequence is TGTGCCATCAGTGAGTCAAGGCACCACTACGAGCAGTACGTC.